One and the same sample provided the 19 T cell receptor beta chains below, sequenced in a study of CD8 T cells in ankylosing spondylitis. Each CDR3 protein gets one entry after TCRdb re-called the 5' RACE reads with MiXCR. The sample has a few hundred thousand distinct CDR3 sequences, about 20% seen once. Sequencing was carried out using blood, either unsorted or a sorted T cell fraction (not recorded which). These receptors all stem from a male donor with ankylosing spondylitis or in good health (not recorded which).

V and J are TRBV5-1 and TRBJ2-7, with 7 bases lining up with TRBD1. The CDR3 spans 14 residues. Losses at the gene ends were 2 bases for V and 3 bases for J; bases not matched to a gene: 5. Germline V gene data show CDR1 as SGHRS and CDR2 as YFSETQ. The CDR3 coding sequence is TGCGCCAGCAGCTTCGGAACAGGGGACTACGAGCAGTACTTC. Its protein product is CASSFGTGDYEQYF.

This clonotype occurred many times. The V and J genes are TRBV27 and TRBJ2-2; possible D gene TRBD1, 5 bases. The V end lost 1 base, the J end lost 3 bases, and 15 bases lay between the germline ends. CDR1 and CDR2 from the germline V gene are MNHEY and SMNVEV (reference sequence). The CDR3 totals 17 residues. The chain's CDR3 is CASSLFQGIGDTGELFF. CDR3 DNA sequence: TGTGCCAGCAGTTTATTCCAGGGTATCGGCGACACCGGGGAGCTGTTTTTT.

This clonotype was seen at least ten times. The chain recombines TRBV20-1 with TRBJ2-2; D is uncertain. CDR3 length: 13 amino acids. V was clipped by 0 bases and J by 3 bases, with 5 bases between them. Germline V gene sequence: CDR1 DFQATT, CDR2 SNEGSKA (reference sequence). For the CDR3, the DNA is TGCAGTGCTAGAGACCAGTACACCGGGGAGCTGTTTTTT. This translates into CSARDQYTGELFF.

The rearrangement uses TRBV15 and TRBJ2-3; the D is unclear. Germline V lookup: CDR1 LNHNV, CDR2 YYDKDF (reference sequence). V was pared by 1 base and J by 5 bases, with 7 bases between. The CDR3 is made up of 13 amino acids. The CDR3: CATSRVAQDTQYF. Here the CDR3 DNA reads TGTGCCACCAGCAGAGTGGCACAAGATACGCAGTATTTT.

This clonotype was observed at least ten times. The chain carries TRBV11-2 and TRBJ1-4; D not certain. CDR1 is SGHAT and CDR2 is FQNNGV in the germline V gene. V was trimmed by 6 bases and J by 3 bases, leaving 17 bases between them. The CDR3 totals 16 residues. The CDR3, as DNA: TGTGCCAGCAGTCATAGTACCGTCGCGGCTAATGAAAAACTGTTTTTT. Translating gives CASSHSTVAANEKLFF.

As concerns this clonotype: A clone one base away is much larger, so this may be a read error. The CDR3 sequence is CASSESGRASNEQFF. The CDR3 DNA is TGTGCCAGCAGCGAAAGCGGGAGGGCCAGCAATGAGCAGTTCTTC. The chain joins TRBV9 to TRBJ2-1, with 10 nucleotides matching TRBD2. V shed 3 bases and J 6 bases; nucleotides not matched to a gene: 6. Germline V gene sequence: CDR1 SGDLS, CDR2 YYNGEE. The CDR3 has 15 amino acids.

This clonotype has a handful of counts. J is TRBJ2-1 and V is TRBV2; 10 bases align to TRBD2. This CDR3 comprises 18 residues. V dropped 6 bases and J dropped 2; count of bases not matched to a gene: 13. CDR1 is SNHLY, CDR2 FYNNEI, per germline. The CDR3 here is CASSGRWASGSTYNEQFF. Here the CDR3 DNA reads TGTGCCAGCAGCGGCCGGTGGGCTAGCGGGAGTACCTACAATGAGCAGTTCTTC.

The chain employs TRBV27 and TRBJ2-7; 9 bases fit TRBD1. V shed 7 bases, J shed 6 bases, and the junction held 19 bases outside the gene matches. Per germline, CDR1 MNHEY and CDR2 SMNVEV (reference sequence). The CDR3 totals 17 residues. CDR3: CASILLHPGTGPLEQYF. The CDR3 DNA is TGTGCCAGCATCTTGCTGCACCCCGGGACAGGGCCCCTCGAGCAGTACTTC.

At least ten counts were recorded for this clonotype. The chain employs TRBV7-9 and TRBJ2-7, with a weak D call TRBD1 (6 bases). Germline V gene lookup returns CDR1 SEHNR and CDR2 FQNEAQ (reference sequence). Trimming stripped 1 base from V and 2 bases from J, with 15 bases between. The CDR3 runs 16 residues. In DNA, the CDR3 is TGTGCCAGCAGCTTAGAAGCCGGCAGGGGAACCTACGAGCAGTACTTC. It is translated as CASSLEAGRGTYEQYF. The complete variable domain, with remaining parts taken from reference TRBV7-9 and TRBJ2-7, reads DTGVSQNPRHKITKRGQNVTFRCDPISEHNRLYWYRQTLGQGPEFLTYFQNEAQLEKSRLLSDRFSAERPKGSFSTLEIQRTEQGDSAMYLCASSLEAGRGTYEQYFGPGTRLTVT.

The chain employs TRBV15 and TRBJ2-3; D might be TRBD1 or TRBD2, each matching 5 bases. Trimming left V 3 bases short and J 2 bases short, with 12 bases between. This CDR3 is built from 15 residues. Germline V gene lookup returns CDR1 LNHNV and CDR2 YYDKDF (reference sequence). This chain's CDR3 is CATSRGRGDTDTQYF. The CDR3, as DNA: TGTGCCACCAGCAGGGGACGGGGAGACACAGATACGCAGTATTTT.

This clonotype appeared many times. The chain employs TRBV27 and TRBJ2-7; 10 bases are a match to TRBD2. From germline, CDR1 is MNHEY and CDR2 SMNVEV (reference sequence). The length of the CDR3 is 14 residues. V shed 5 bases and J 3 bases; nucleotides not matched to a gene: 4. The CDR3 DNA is TGTGCCAGCAGTCCTAGCGGGAGTGGCTACGAGCAGTACTTC. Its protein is CASSPSGSGYEQYF.

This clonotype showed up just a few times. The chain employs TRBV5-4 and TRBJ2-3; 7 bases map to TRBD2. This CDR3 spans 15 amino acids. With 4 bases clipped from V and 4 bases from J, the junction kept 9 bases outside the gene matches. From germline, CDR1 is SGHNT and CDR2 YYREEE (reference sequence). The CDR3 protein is CASSTDTSDPDTQYF. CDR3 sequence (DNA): TGTGCCAGCAGCACCGACACTAGCGACCCAGATACGCAGTATTTT.

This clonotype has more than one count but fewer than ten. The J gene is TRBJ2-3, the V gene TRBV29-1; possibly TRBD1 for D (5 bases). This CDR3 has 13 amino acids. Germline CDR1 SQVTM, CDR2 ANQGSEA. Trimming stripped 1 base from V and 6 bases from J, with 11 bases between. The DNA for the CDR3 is TGCAGCGTTGAAGGGGGCGCAGCCGATACGCAGTATTTT. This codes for CSVEGGAADTQYF.

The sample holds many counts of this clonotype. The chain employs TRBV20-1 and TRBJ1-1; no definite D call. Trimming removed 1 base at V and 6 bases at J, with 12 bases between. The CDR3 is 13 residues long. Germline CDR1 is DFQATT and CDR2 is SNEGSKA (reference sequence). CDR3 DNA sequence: TGCAGTGCTAGAGTGAGGGAACGGTCTGAAGCTTTCTTT. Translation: CSARVRERSEAFF.

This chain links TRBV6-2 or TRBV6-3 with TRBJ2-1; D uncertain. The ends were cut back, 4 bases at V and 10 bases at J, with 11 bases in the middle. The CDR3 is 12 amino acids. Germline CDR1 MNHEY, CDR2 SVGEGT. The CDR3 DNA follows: TGTGCCAGCAGTTCTCCATGGGAAGAGCAGTTCTTC. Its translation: CASSSPWEEQFF.

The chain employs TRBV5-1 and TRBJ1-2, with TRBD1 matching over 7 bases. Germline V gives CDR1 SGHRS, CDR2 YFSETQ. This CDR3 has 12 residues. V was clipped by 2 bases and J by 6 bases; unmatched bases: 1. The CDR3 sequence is CASSFGTDGYTF. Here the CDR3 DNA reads TGCGCCAGCAGCTTCGGGACAGATGGCTACACCTTC. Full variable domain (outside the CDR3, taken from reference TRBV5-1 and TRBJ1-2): KAGVTQTPRYLIKTRGQQVTLSCSPISGHRSVSWYQQTPGQGLQFLFEYFSETQRNKGNFPGRFSGRQFSNSRSEMNVSTLELGDSALYLCASSFGTDGYTFGSGTRLTVV.

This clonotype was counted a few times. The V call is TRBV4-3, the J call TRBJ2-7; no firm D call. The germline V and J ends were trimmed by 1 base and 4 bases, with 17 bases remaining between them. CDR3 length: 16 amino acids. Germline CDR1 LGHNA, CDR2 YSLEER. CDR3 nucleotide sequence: TGCGCCAGCAGCCAAGGGTCTAAGGAGTATACGTACGAGCAGTACTTC. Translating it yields CASSQGSKEYTYEQYF.

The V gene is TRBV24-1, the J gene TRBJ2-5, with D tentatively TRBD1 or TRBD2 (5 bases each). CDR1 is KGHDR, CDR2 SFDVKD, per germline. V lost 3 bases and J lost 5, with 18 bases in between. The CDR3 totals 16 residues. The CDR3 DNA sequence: TGTGCCACCAGTGATCCCATAAGGGGCCCGGGGGAGACCCAGTACTTC. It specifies CATSDPIRGPGETQYF.

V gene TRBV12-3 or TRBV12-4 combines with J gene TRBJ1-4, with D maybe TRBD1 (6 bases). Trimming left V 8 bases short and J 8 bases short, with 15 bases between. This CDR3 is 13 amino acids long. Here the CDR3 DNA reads TGTGCCAGCGGGTCGGGGGCTGGGGAAAAACTGTTTTTT. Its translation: CASGSGAGEKLFF.